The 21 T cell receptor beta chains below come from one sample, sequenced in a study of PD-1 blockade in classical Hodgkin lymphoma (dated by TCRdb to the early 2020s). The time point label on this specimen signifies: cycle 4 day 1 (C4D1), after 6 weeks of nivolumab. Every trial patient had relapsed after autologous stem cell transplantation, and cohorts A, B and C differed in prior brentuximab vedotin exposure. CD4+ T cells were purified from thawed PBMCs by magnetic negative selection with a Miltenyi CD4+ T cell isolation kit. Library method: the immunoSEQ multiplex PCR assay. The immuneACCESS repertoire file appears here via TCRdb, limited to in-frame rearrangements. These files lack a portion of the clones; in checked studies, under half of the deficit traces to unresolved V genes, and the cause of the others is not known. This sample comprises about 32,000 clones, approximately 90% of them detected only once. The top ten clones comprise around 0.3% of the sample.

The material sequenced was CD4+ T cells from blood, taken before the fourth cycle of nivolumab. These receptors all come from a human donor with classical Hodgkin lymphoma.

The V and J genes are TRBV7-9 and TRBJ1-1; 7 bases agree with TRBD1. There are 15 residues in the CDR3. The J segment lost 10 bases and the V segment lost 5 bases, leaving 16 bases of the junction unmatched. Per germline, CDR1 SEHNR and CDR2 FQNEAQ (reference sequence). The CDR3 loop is CASSLHEDRTLGAFF. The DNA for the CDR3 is TGTGCCAGCAGCCTGCACGAGGACAGGACACTTGGAGCTTTCTTT. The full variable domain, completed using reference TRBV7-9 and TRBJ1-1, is DTGVSQNPRHKITKRGQNVTFRCDPISEHNRLYWYRQTLGQGPEFLTYFQNEAQLEKSRLLSDRFSAERPKGSFSTLEIQRTEQGDSAMYLCASSLHEDRTLGAFFGQGTRLTVV.

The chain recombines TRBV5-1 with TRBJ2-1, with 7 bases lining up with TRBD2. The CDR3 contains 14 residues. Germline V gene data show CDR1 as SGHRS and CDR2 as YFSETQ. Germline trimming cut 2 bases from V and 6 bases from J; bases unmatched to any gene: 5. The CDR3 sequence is CASSFLAATNEQFF. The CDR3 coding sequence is TGCGCCAGCAGCTTCCTAGCGGCTACCAATGAGCAGTTCTTC. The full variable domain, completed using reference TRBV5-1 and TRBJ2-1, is KAGVTQTPRYLIKTRGQQVTLSCSPISGHRSVSWYQQTPGQGLQFLFEYFSETQRNKGNFPGRFSGRQFSNSRSEMNVSTLELGDSALYLCASSFLAATNEQFFGPGTRLTVL.

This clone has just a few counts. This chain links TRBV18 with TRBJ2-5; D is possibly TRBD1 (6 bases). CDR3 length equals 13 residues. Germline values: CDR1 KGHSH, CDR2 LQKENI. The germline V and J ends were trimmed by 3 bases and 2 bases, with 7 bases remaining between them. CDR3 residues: CASSPGQQETQYF. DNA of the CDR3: TGTGCCAGCTCACCGGGACAACAAGAGACCCAGTACTTC.

CDR3 DNA sequence: TGCGCCAGCAGATCGAATCTAGCGGGAGTTAATGAGCAGTTCTTC. It codes for CASRSNLAGVNEQFF. This chain uses TRBV5-1 with TRBJ2-1; 10 bases are a match to TRBD2. Germline V lookup: CDR1 SGHRS, CDR2 YFSETQ. This CDR3 has 15 amino acids. J lost 7 bases, V lost 5 bases, and 9 bases had no gene match. The full variable domain, in which reference TRBV5-1 and TRBJ2-1 provide the parts outside the CDR3, is KAGVTQTPRYLIKTRGQQVTLSCSPISGHRSVSWYQQTPGQGLQFLFEYFSETQRNKGNFPGRFSGRQFSNSRSEMNVSTLELGDSALYLCASRSNLAGVNEQFFGPGTRLTVL.

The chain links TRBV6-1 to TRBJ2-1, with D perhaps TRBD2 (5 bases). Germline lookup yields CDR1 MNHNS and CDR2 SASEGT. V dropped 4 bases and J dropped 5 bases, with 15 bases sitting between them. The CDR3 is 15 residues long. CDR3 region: CASSGAALGDNEQFF. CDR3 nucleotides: TGTGCCAGCAGTGGGGCCGCCCTGGGAGACAATGAGCAGTTCTTC.

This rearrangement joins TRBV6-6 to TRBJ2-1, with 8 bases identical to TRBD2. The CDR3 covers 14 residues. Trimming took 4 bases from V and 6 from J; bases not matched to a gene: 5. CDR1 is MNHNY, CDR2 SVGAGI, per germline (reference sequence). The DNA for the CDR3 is TGTGCCAGCAGTTGGCTTCGGGGGGGCAATGAGCAGTTCTTC. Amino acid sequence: CASSWLRGGNEQFF.

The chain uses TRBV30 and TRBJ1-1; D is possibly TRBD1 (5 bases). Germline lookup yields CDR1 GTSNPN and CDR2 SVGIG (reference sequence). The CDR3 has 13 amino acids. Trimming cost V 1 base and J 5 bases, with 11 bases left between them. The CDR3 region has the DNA TGTGCCTGGAGTGCCCAGGGTTGGACTGAAGCTTTCTTT. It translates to CAWSAQGWTEAFF.

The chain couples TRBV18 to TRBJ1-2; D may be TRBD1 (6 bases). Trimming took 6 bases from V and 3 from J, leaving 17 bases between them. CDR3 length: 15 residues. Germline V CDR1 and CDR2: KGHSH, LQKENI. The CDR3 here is CASSSNGGPYYGYTF. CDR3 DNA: TGTGCCAGCTCGTCGAATGGGGGCCCCTACTATGGCTACACCTTC. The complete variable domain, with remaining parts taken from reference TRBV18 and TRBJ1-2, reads NAGVMQNPRHLVRRRGQEARLRCSPMKGHSHVYWYRQLPEEGLKFMVYLQKENIIDESGMPKERFSAEFPKEGPSILRIQQVVRGDSAAYFCASSSNGGPYYGYTFGSGTRLTVV.

The CDR3, as DNA: TGTGCCAGCCTGAGGCAGGGCTCCTACGAGCAGTACTTC. Translating gives CASLRQGSYEQYF. The chain couples TRBV6-5 to TRBJ2-7; TRBD1 is a possible D gene (5 bases). The CDR3 covers 13 residues. Germline values: CDR1 MNHEY, CDR2 SVGAGI. The germline V and J ends were trimmed by 8 bases and 0 bases, with 11 bases remaining between them.

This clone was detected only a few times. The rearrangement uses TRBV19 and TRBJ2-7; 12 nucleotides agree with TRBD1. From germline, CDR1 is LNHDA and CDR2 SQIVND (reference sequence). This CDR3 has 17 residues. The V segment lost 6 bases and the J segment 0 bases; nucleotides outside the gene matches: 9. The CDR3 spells CASRTGTGGGSSYEQYF. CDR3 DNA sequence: TGTGCCAGTAGGACCGGGACAGGGGGCGGAAGCTCCTACGAGCAGTACTTC.

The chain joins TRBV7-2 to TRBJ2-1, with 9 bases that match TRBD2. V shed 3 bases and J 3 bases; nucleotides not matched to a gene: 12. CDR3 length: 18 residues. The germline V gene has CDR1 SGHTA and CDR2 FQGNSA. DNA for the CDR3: TGTGCCAGCAGCTTTACTCTGCGGGAGGGCCGGATCTACAATGAGCAGTTCTTC. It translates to CASSFTLREGRIYNEQFF. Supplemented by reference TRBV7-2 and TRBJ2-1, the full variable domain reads GAGVSQSPSNKVTEKGKDVELRCDPISGHTALYWYRQSLGQGLEFLIYFQGNSAPDKSGLPSDRFSAERTGGSVSTLTIQRTQQEDSAVYLCASSFTLREGRIYNEQFFGPGTRLTVL.

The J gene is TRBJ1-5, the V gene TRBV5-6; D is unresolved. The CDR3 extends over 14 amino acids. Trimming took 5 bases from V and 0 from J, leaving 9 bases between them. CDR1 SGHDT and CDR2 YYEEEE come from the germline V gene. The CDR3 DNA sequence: TGTGCCAGCAGTCTTCGAGGTAGCAATCAGCCCCAGCATTTT. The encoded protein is CASSLRGSNQPQHF.

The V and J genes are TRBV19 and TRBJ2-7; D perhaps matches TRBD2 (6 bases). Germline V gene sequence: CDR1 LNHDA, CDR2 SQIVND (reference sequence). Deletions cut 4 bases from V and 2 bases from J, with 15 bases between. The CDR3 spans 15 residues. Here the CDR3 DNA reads TGTGCCAGTAGTACAGGACGGGGGAAGGCCTACGAGCAGTACTTC. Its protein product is CASSTGRGKAYEQYF.

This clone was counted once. CDR3: CAAAGQGAWGNQPQHF. In nucleotides, the CDR3 is TGTGCCGCCGCGGGGCAGGGGGCGTGGGGCAATCAGCCCCAGCATTTT. This chain joins TRBV19 and TRBJ1-5; TRBD1 agrees at 8 bases. CDR1 and CDR2 from the germline V gene are LNHDA and SQIVND (reference sequence). The CDR3 totals 16 residues. The junction had 14 bases not matched to a gene; V was cut back by 11 bases and J by 2 bases.

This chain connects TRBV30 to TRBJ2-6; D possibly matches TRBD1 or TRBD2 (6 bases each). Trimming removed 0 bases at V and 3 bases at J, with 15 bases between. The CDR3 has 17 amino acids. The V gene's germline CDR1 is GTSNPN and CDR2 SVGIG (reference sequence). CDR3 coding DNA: TGTGCCTGGAGTGTGAGGCCCGGGGGCAATGGGGCCAACGTCCTGACTTTC. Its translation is CAWSVRPGGNGANVLTF.

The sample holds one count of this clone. The CDR3 loop reads CSAGTSGSYEQYF. Written as DNA, the CDR3 is TGCAGCGCAGGGACTAGCGGGAGTTACGAGCAGTACTTC. This chain connects TRBV29-1 to TRBJ2-7, with 14 bases fitting TRBD2. Germline V lookup: CDR1 SQVTM, CDR2 ANQGSEA. Trimming cost V 7 bases and J 4 bases; bases outside gene matches: 3. The CDR3 runs to 13 residues.

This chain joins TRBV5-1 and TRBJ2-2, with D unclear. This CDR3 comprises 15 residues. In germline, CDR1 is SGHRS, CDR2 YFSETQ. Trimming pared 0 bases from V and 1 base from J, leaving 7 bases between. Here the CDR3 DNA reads TGCGCCAGCAGCTTGGCCAGGAAGAACACCGGGGAGCTGTTTTTT. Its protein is CASSLARKNTGELFF.

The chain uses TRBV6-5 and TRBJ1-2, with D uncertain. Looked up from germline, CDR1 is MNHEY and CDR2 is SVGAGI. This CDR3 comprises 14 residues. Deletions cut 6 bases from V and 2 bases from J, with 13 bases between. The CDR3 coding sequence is TGTGCCAGCAGGGGCCGGGGAAGGAACTATGGCTACACCTTC. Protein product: CASRGRGRNYGYTF.

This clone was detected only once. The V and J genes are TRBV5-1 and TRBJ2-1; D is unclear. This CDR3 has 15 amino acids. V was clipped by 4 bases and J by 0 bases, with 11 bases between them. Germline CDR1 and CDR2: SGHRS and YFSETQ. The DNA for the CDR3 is TGCGCCAGCAGCGTGCCCCTAAGCTCCTACAATGAGCAGTTCTTC. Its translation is CASSVPLSSYNEQFF.

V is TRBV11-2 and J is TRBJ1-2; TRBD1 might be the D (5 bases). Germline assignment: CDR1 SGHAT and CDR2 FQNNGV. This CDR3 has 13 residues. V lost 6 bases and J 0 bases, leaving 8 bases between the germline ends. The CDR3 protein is CASRWGANYGYTF. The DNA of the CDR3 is TGTGCCAGCAGATGGGGGGCTAACTATGGCTACACCTTC.

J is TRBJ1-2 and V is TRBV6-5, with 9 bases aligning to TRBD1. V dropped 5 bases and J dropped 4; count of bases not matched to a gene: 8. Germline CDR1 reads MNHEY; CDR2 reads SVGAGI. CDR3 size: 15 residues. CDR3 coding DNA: TGTGCCAGCAGTGTGACAGGGGGTCTTACCTATGGCTACACCTTC. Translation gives CASSVTGGLTYGYTF.